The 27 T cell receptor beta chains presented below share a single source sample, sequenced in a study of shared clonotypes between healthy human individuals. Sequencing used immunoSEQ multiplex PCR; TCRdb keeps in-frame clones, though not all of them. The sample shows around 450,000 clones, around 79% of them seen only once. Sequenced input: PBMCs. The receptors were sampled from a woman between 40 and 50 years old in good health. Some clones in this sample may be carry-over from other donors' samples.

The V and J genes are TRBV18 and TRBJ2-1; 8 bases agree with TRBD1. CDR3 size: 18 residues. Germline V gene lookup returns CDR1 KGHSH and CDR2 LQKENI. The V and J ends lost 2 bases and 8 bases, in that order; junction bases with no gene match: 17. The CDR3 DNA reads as TGTGCCAGCTCACCATCGCCGGACAGGGCACCACAGGACGATGAGCAGTTCTTC. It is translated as CASSPSPDRAPQDDEQFF.

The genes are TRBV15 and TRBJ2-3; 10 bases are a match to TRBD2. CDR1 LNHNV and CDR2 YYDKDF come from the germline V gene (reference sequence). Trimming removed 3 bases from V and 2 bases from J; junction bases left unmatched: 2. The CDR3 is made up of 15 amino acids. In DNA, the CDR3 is TGTGCCACCAGCAGCGGACTAGCGGTCACAGATACGCAGTATTTT. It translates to CATSSGLAVTDTQYF.

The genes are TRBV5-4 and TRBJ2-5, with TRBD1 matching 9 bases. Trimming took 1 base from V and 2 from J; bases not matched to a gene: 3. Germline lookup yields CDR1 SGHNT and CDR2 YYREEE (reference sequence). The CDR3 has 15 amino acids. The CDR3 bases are TGTGCCAGCAGCTTGAAGGGACAGGGTCAAGAGACCCAGTACTTC. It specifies CASSLKGQGQETQYF. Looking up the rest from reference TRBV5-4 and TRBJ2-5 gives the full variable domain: ETGVTQSPTHLIKTRGQQVTLRCSSQSGHNTVSWYQQALGQGPQFIFQYYREEENGRGNFPPRFSGLQFPNYSSELNVNALELDDSALYLCASSLKGQGQETQYFGPGTRLLVL.

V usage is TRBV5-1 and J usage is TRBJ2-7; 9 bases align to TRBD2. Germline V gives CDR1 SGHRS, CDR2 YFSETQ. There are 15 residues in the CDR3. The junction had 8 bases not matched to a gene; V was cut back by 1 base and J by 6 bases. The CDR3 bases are TGCGCCAGCAGCTTGTTTAGCGGGAGTGTTGCCGAGCAGTACTTC. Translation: CASSLFSGSVAEQYF.

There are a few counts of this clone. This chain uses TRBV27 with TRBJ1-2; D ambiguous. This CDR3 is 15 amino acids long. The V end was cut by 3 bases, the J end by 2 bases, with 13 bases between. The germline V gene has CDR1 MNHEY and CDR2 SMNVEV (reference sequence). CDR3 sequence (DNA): TGTGCCAGCAGTTTCCTAACGACGGGAAACTATGGCTACACCTTC. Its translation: CASSFLTTGNYGYTF.

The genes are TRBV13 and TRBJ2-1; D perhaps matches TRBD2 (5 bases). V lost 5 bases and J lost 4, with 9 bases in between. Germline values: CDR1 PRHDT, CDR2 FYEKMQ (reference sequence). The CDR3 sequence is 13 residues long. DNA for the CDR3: TGTGCCAGCAGCATAACTAGATACAATGAGCAGTTCTTC. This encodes CASSITRYNEQFF.

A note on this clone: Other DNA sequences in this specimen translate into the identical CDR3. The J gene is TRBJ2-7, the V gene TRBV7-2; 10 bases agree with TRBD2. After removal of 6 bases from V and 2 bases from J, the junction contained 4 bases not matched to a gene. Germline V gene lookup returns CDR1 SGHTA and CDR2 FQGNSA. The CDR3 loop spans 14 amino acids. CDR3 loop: CASSLGLAAYEQYF. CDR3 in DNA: TGTGCCAGCAGTCTAGGACTAGCGGCCTACGAGCAGTACTTC.

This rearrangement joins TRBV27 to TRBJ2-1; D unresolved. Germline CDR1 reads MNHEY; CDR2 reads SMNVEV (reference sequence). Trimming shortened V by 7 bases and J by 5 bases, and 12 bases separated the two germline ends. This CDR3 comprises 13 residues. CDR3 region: CASTPLYNNEQFF. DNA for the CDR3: TGTGCCAGCACCCCCCTTTACAACAATGAGCAGTTCTTC.

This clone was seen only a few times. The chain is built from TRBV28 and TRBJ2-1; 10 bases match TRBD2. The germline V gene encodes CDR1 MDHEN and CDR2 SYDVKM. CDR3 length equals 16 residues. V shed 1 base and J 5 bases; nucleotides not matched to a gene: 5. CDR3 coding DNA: TGTGCCAGCAGTTTATTTAGCGGGAGGTTCCACAATGAGCAGTTCTTC. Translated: CASSLFSGRFHNEQFF.

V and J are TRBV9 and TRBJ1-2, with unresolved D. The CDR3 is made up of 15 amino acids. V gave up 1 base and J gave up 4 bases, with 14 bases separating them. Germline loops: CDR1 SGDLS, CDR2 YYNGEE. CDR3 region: CASSVNPTQAYGYTF. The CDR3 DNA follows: TGTGCCAGCAGCGTAAACCCGACCCAGGCCTATGGCTACACCTTC. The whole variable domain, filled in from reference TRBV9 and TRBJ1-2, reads DSGVTQTPKHLITATGQRVTLRCSPRSGDLSVYWYQQSLDQGLQFLIQYYNGEERAKGNILERFSAQQFPDLHSELNLSSLELGDSALYFCASSVNPTQAYGYTFGSGTRLTVV.

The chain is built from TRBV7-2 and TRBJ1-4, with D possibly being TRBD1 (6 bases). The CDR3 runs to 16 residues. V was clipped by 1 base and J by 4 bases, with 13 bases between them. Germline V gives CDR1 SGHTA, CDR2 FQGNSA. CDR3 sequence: CASSLDRVGRNEKLFF. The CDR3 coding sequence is TGTGCCAGCAGCTTAGACAGGGTCGGTCGTAATGAAAAACTGTTTTTT.

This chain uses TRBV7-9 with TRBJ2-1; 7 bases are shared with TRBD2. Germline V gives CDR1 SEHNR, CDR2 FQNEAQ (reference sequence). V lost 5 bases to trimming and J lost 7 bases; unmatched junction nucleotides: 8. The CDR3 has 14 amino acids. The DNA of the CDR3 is TGTGCCAGCAGCCCCCAACCCGGGGGGAATGAGCAGTTCTTC. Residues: CASSPQPGGNEQFF.

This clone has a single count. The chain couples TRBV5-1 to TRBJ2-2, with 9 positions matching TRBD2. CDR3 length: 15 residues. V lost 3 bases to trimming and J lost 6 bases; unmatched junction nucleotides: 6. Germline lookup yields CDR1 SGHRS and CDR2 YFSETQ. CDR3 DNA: TGCGCCAGCAGCTCGACTAGCGGATGGTCCGGGGAGCTGTTTTTT. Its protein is CASSSTSGWSGELFF. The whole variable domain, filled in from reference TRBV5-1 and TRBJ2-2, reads KAGVTQTPRYLIKTRGQQVTLSCSPISGHRSVSWYQQTPGQGLQFLFEYFSETQRNKGNFPGRFSGRQFSNSRSEMNVSTLELGDSALYLCASSSTSGWSGELFFGEGSRLTVL.

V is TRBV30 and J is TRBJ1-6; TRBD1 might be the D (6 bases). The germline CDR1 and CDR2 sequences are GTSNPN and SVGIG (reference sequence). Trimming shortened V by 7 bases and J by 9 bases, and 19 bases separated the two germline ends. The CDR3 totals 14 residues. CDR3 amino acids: CASQDGGSPSPLHF. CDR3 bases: TGTGCCTCCCAGGACGGGGGCTCGCCTTCACCCCTCCACTTT.

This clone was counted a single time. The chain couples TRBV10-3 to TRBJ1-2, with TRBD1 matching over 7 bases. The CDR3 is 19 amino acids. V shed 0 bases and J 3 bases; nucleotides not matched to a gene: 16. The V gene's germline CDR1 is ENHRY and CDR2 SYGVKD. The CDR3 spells CAISESLRLGLRGDYGYTF. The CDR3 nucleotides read TGTGCCATCAGTGAGTCTCTACGTTTGGGACTCAGGGGGGACTATGGCTACACCTTC.

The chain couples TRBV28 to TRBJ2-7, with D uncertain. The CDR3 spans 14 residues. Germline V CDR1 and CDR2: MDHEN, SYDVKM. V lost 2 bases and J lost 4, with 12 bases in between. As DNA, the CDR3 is TGTGCCAGCAGTTTACTCGCCTGGGAATACGAGCAGTACTTC. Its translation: CASSLLAWEYEQYF.

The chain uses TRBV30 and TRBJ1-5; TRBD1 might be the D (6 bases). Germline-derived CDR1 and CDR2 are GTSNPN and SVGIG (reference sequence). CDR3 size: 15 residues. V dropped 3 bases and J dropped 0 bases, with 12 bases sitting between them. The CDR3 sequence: CAWSADRYSNQPQHF. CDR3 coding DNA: TGTGCCTGGAGCGCCGACAGGTATAGCAATCAGCCCCAGCATTTT.

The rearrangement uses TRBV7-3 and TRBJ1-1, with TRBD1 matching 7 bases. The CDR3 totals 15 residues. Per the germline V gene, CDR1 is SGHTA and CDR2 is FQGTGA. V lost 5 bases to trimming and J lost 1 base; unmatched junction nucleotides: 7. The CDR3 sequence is CASSKGTVPNTEAFF. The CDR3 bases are TGTGCCAGCAGCAAAGGGACAGTTCCGAACACTGAAGCTTTCTTT.

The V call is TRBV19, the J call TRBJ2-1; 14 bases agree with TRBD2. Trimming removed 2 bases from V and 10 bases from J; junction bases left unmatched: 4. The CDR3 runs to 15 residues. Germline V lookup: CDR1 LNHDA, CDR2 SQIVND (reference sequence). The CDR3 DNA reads TGTGCCAGTAGTATAATGACTAGCGGGAGGGCGGAGCAGTTCTTC. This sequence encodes CASSIMTSGRAEQFF.

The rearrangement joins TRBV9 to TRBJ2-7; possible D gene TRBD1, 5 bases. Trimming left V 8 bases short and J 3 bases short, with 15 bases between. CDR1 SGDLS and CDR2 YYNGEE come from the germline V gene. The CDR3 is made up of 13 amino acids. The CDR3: CARVKGRLYEQYF. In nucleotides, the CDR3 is TGTGCCAGGGTGAAGGGGCGGCTCTACGAGCAGTACTTC. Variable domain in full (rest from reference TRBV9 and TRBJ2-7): DSGVTQTPKHLITATGQRVTLRCSPRSGDLSVYWYQQSLDQGLQFLIQYYNGEERAKGNILERFSAQQFPDLHSELNLSSLELGDSALYFCARVKGRLYEQYFGPGTRLTVT.

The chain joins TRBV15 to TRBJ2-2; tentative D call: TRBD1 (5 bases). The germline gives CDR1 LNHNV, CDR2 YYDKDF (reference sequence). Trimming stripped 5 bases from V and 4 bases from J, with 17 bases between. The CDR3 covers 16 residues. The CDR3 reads CATSGARLRVTGELFF. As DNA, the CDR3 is TGTGCCACCAGCGGGGCGCGGCTCAGGGTCACCGGGGAGCTGTTTTTT.

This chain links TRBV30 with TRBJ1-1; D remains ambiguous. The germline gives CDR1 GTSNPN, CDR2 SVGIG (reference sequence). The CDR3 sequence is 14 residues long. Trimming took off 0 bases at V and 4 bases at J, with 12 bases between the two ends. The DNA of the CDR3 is TGTGCCTGGAGTGTAATGGGTGGTGGCACTGAAGCTTTCTTT. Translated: CAWSVMGGGTEAFF.

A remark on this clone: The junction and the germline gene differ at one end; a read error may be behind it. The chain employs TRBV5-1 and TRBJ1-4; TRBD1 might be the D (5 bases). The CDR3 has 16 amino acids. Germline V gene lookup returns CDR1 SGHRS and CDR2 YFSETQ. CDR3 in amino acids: CASSLGQDIANEKLFF. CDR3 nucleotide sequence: TGCGCCAGCAGTTTGGGGCAAGACATCGCTAATGAAAAACTGTTTTTT.

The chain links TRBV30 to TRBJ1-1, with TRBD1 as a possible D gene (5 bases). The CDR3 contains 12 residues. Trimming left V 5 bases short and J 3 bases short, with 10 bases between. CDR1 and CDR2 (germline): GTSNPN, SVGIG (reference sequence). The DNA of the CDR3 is TGTGCCTGGCGATGGGGGGACACTGAAGCTTTCTTT. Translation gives CAWRWGDTEAFF.

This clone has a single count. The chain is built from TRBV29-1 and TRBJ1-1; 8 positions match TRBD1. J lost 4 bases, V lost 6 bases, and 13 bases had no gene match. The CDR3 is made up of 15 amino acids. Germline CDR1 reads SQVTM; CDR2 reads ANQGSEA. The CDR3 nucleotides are TGCAGCGTAGCTCGACTTCAGGGGGCGGTCACTGAAGCTTTCTTT. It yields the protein CSVARLQGAVTEAFF.

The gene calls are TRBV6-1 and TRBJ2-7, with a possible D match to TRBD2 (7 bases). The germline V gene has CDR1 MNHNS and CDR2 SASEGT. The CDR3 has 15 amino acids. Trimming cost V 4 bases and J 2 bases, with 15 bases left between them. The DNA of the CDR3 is TGTGCCAGCAGTGGAGGGGGAGGGCCCGCCTACGAGCAGTACTTC. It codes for CASSGGGGPAYEQYF.

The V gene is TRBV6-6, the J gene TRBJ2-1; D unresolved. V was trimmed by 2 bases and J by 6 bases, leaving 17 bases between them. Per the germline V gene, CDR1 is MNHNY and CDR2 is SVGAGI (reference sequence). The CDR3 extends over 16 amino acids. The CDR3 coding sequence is TGTGCCAGCAGTTACGCCCAGACCACATATGGCAATGAGCAGTTCTTC. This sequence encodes CASSYAQTTYGNEQFF.